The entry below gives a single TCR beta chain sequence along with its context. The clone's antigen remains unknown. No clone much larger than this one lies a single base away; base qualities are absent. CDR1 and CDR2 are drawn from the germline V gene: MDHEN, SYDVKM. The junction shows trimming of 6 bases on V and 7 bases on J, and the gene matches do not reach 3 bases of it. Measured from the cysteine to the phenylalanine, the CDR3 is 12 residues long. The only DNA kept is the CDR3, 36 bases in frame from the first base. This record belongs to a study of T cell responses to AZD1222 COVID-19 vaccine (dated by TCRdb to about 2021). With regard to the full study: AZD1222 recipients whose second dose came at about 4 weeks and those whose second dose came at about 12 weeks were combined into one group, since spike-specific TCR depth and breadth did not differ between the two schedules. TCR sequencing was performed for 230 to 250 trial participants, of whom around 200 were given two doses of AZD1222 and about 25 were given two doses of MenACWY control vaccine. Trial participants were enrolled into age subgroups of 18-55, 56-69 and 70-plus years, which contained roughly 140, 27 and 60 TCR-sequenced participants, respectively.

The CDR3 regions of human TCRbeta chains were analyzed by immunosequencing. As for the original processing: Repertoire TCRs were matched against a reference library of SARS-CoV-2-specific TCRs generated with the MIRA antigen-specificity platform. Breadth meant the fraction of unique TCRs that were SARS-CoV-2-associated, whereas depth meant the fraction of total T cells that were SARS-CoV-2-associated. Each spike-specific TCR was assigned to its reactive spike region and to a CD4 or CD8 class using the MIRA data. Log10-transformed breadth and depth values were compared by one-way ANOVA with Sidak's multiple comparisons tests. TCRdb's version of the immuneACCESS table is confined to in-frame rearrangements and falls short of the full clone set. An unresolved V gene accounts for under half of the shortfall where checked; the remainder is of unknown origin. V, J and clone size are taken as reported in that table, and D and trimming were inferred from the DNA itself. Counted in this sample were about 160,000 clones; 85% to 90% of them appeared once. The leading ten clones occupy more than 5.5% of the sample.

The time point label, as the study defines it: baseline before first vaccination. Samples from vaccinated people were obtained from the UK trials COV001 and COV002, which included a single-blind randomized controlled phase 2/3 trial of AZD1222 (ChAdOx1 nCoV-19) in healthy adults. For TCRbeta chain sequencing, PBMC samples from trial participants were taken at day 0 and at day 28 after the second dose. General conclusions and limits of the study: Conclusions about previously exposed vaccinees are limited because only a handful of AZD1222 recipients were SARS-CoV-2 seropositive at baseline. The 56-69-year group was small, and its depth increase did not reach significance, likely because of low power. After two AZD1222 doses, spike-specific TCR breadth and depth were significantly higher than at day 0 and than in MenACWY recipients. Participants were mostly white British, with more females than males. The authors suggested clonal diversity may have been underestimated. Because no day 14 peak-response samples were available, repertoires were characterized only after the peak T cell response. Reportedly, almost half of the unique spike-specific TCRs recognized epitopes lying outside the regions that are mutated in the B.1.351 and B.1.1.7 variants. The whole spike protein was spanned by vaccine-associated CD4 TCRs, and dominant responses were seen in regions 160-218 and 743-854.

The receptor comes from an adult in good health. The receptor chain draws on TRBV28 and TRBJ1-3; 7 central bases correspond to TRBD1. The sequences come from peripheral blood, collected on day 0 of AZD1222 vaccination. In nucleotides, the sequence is TGTGCCAGCAGGACAGGGCGGAACACCATATATTTT. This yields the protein CASRTGRNTIYF.